The 10 T cell receptor beta chains reported below all come from one sample, sequenced in a study of cytomegalovirus exposure and HLA in healthy donors. Using immunoSEQ multiplex PCR, the repertoire was profiled, and TCRdb retains in-frame clones only, with some absent. The data contain 150,000 to 180,000 clones, 85% to 90% of them singletons. Sequencing was carried out using PBMCs. Receptors originate from a human donor in good health.

The chain carries TRBV5-8 and TRBJ2-3; TRBD2 agrees at 8 bases. Germline CDR1 reads SGHTS; CDR2 reads YDEGEE. This CDR3 contains 17 residues. The V gene end was trimmed by 0 bases and the J gene end by 2 bases; junction bases not matched to a gene: 8. CDR3: CASSLERLAGVTDTQYF. The CDR3 coding sequence is TGTGCCAGCAGCTTGGAGCGGCTAGCGGGCGTCACAGATACGCAGTATTTT.

This chain joins TRBV7-2 and TRBJ1-1, with 7 bases matching TRBD1. V lost 5 bases to trimming and J lost 0 bases; unmatched junction nucleotides: 9. The length of the CDR3 is 16 residues. The V gene's germline CDR1 is SGHTA and CDR2 FQGNSA. CDR3 DNA: TGTGCCAGCAGCCTCCAGACAGGGCCCTTGAACACTGAAGCTTTCTTT. Translated: CASSLQTGPLNTEAFF.

The rearrangement uses TRBV18 and TRBJ1-4; maybe TRBD1 (5 bases). V was clipped by 3 bases and J by 3 bases, with 8 bases between them. The CDR3 loop spans 14 amino acids. Looked up from germline, CDR1 is KGHSH and CDR2 is LQKENI. The CDR3 coding sequence is TGTGCCAGCTCACCGGCCAGGGCTAATGAAAAACTGTTTTTT. Its protein is CASSPARANEKLFF.

The V call is TRBV11-2, the J call TRBJ2-7; 12 positions agree with TRBD2. Unmatched junction bases numbered 10, after V lost 5 bases and J lost 2 bases. CDR3 length: 17 residues. Germline V lookup: CDR1 SGHAT, CDR2 FQNNGV. DNA of the CDR3: TGTGCCAGCAGCCCGGGACTAGCGGGCAGCTCAACCTACGAGCAGTACTTC. Amino acids: CASSPGLAGSSTYEQYF.

This sequence joins TRBV5-1 and TRBJ2-7; 11 nucleotides line up with TRBD1. Germline CDR1 reads SGHRS; CDR2 reads YFSETQ. The trim removed 5 bases at V and 2 bases at J, leaving 0 bases unmatched. The CDR3 is 13 residues long. Here the CDR3 reads CASRGQGAYEQYF. CDR3 nucleotides: TGCGCCAGCAGGGGACAGGGGGCCTACGAGCAGTACTTC.

The chain employs TRBV28 and TRBJ1-2; 9 bases are shared with TRBD1. The V gene's germline CDR1 is MDHEN and CDR2 SYDVKM. The junction had 2 bases not matched to a gene; V was cut back by 3 bases and J by 6 bases. CDR3 size: 13 residues. The CDR3 loop reads CASSLDRGHGYTF. In DNA, the CDR3 is TGTGCCAGCAGTTTGGACAGGGGACATGGCTACACCTTC.

The chain links TRBV5-1 to TRBJ1-2, with D perhaps matching TRBD1 (5 bases). V lost 4 bases and J 0 bases, leaving 13 bases between the germline ends. Germline V gene sequence: CDR1 SGHRS, CDR2 YFSETQ. The CDR3 is 15 amino acids. The CDR3 nucleotides are TGCGCCAGCAGCCAAACCGGGGGGGCTAACTATGGCTACACCTTC. As protein: CASSQTGGANYGYTF.

The rearrangement links TRBV29-1 to TRBJ2-1; possible D gene TRBD2, 6 bases. CDR1 and CDR2 from the germline V gene are SQVTM and ANQGSEA. The CDR3 sequence is 14 residues long. Trimming left V 7 bases short and J 3 bases short, with 16 bases between. CDR3 residues: CSGTMGGFYNEQFF. Written as DNA, the CDR3 is TGCAGCGGAACAATGGGGGGATTCTACAATGAGCAGTTCTTC.

The rearrangement uses TRBV6-1 and TRBJ2-3; D might be TRBD2 (5 bases). The V gene's germline CDR1 is MNHNS and CDR2 SASEGT. Trimming pared 0 bases from V and 8 bases from J, leaving 6 bases between. CDR3 length equals 12 residues. CDR3 sequence reads: CASSEAGGTQYF. The DNA for the CDR3 is TGTGCCAGCAGTGAAGCAGGAGGTACGCAGTATTTT.

V is TRBV5-1 and J is TRBJ2-3, with 9 bases fitting TRBD1. CDR1 and CDR2 from the germline V gene are SGHRS and YFSETQ. V gave up 0 bases and J gave up 6 bases; unmatched junction bases: 5. This CDR3 spans 15 amino acids. The CDR3 nucleotides read TGCGCCAGCAGCTTGGGGGACAGGGAGTTCGATACGCAGTATTTT. It encodes CASSLGDREFDTQYF.